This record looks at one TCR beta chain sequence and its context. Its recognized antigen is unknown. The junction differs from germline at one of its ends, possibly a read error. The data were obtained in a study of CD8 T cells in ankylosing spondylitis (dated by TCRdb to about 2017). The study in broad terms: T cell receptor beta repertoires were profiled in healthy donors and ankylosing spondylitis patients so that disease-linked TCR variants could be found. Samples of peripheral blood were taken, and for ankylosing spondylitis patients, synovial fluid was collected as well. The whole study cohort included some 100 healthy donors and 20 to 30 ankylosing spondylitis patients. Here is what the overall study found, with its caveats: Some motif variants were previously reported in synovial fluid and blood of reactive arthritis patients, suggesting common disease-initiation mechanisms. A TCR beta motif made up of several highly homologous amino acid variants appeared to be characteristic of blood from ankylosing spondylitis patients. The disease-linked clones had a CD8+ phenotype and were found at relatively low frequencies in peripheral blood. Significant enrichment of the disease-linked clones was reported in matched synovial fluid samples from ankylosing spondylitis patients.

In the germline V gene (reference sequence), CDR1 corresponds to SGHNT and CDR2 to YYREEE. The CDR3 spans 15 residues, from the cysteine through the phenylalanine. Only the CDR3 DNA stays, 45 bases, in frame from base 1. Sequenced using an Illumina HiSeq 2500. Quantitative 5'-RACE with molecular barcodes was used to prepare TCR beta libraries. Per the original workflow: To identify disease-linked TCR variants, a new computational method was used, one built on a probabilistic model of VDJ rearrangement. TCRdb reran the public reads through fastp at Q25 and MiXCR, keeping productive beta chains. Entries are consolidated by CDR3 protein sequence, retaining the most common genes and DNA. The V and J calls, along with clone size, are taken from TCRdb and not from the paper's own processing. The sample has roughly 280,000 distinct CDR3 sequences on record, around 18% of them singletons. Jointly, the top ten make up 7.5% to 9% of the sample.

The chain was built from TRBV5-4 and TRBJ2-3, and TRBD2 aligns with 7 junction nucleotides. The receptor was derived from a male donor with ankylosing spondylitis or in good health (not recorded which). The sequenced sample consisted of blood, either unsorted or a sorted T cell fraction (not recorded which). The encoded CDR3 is CVSSLLSGGTDTQYF. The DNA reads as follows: TGTGTCAGCAGCCTTCTGAGCGGGGGCACAGATACGCAGTATTTT.